These 7 T cell receptor beta chains were sequenced from one sample in a study of post-analysis software for immune sequencing data. Study results and limitations: TRBV segments more frequent in patients than in controls numbered roughly 5 and included TRBV5-6, TRBV5-1 and TRBV20-1.

Prepared TCR beta cDNA libraries contained unique molecular identifiers. TCRdb passed the PCR reads through MiXCR, listing each CDR3 protein once. The sample records some 370,000 distinct CDR3 sequences, roughly 36% being singletons. No antigens are known for them. Sample: blood. Receptor source: a girl between 10 and 17 years old with multiple sclerosis.

This clonotype was seen a few times. V is TRBV9 and J is TRBJ2-1, with 13 bases that match TRBD2. The CDR3 is made up of 16 amino acids. Per germline, CDR1 SGDLS and CDR2 YYNGEE. V lost 3 bases, J lost 5 bases, and 5 bases stayed unmatched. CDR3 sequence reads: CASSAKLAGGNNEQFF. CDR3 nucleotides: TGTGCCAGCAGCGCGAAACTAGCGGGGGGGAACAATGAGCAGTTCTTC.

The rearrangement joins TRBV20-1 to TRBJ2-5; 11 nucleotides agree with TRBD2. The CDR3 spans 14 residues. Germline V gene sequence: CDR1 DFQATT, CDR2 SNEGSKA (reference sequence). For the CDR3, the DNA is TGCGGGGGGACTAGCGGTCTCGTGGGAGAGACCCAGTACTTC. Protein product: CGGTSGLVGETQYF.

The chain couples TRBV12-5 to TRBJ1-1; D not certain. The germline V and J ends were trimmed by 7 bases and 4 bases, with 7 bases remaining between them. The germline gives CDR1 LGHNT, CDR2 FRNRAP. The CDR3 is 11 residues long. CDR3 protein: CASEGGTEAFF. The CDR3, as DNA: TGTGCTAGTGAAGGAGGCACTGAAGCTTTCTTT.

This clonotype was detected only a few times. The chain is built from TRBV4-1 and TRBJ1-5; 8 bases are a match to TRBD1. V was pared by 1 base and J by 9 bases, with 8 bases of the junction left unmatched. The CDR3 covers 15 residues. Germline CDR1 MGHRA, CDR2 YSYEKL. The CDR3 sequence: CASSQVDRGLGPQHF. CDR3 coding DNA: TGCGCCAGCAGCCAAGTTGACAGGGGCTTGGGGCCCCAGCATTTT.

V is TRBV7-2 and J is TRBJ1-1, with D uncertain. Germline V gene data show CDR1 as SGHTA and CDR2 as FQGNSA. V was pared by 4 bases and J by 4 bases, with 4 bases between. This CDR3 spans 11 amino acids. The DNA of the CDR3 is TGTGCCAGCAGCTCGGTCACTGAAGCTTTCTTT. Residues: CASSSVTEAFF.

The rearrangement links TRBV5-5 to TRBJ2-1, with 7 bases fitting TRBD2. Germline assignment: CDR1 SGHKS and CDR2 YYEKEE (reference sequence). The trim removed 4 bases at V and 0 bases at J, leaving 7 bases unmatched. CDR3 length equals 16 residues. In DNA form, the CDR3 reads TGTGCCAGCAGCGCCACTAGCGCCATCTCCTACAATGAGCAGTTCTTC. Translating gives CASSATSAISYNEQFF.

The chain uses TRBV5-1 and TRBJ2-5; D is unresolved. Gene TRBJ2-7 matches the end of the DNA better, so the J call may be wrong. CDR1 and CDR2 (germline): SGHRS, YFSETQ. The CDR3 is 14 amino acids. Written as DNA, the CDR3 is TGCGCCAGCAGCTTTGGTATGAACACTTACGAGCAGTACTTC. This translates into CASSFGMNTYEQYF.